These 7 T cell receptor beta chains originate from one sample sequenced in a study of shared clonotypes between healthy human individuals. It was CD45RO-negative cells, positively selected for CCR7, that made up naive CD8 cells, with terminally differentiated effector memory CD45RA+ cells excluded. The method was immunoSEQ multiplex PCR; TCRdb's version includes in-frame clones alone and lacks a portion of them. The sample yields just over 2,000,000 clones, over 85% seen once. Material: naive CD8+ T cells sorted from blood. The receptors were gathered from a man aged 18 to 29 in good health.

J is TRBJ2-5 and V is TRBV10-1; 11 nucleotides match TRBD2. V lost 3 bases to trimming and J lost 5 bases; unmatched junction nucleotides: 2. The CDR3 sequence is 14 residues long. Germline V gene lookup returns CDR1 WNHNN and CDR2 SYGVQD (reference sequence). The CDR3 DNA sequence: TGCGCCAGCAGTGACACTAGCGGGGGTGAGACCCAGTACTTC. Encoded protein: CASSDTSGGETQYF.

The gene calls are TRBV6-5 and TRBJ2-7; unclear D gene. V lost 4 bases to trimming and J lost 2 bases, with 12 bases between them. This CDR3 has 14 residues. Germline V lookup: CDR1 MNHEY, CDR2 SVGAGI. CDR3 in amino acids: CASSFDSGTYEQYF. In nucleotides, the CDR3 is TGTGCCAGCAGTTTCGATAGTGGAACCTACGAGCAGTACTTC.

The CDR3 protein is CASSLSGGIRDEQYF. The CDR3 region has the DNA TGCGCCAGCAGCCTCTCAGGGGGAATTCGGGACGAGCAGTACTTC. The V gene is TRBV4-3, the J gene TRBJ2-7; TRBD1 agrees at 7 bases. V dropped 4 bases and J dropped 5; count of bases not matched to a gene: 11. Germline CDR1 is LGHNA and CDR2 is YSLEER. This CDR3 region has 15 residues.

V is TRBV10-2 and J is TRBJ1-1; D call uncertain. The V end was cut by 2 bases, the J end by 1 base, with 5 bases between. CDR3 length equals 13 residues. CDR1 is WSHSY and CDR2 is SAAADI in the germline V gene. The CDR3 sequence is CASSETPNTEAFF. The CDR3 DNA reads TGCGCCAGCAGTGAGACACCGAACACTGAAGCTTTCTTT.

The DNA of the CDR3 is TGTGCCAGCAGTTTATTGGGAGGGGATCCAGATACGCAGTATTTT. Amino acid sequence: CASSLLGGDPDTQYF. The chain links TRBV27 to TRBJ2-3; 7 bases fit TRBD2. CDR1 is MNHEY and CDR2 is SMNVEV in the germline V gene (reference sequence). CDR3 length: 15 amino acids. J gave up 4 bases and V 1 base, and 5 bases lay outside the gene matches.

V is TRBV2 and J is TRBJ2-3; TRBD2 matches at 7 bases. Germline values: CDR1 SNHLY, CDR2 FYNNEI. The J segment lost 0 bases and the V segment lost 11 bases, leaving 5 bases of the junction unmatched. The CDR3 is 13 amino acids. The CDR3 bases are TGTGCCCGCCGGGGGGTGAGCACAGATACGCAGTATTTT. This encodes CARRGVSTDTQYF.

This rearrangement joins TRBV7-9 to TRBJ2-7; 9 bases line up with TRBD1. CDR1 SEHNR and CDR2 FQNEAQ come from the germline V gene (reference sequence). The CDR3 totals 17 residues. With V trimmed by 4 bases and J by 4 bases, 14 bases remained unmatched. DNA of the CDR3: TGTGCCAGCAGCTCAAACGACCCAGGACAGGGGAGGTACGAGCAGTACTTC. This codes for CASSSNDPGQGRYEQYF.